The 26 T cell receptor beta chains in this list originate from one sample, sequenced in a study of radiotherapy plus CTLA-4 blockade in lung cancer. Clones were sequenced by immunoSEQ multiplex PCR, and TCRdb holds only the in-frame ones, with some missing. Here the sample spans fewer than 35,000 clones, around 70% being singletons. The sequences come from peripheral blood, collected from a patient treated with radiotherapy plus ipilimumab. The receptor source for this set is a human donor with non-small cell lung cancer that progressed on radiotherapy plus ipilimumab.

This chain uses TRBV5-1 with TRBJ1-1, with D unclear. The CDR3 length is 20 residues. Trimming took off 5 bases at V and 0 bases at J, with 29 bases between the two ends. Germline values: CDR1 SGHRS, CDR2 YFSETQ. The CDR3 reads CASSRGILKVTDNMNTEAFF. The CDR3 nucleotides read TGCGCCAGCAGTCGGGGAATTCTAAAGGTAACAGATAATATGAACACTGAAGCTTTCTTT. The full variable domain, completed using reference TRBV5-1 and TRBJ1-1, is KAGVTQTPRYLIKTRGQQVTLSCSPISGHRSVSWYQQTPGQGLQFLFEYFSETQRNKGNFPGRFSGRQFSNSRSEMNVSTLELGDSALYLCASSRGILKVTDNMNTEAFFGQGTRLTVV.

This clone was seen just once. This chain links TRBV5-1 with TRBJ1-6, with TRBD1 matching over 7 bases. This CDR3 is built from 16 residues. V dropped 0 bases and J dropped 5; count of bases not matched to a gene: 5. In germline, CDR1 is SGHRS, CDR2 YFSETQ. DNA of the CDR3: TGCGCCAGCAGCTTGGTTGTCGGGACAGATAATTCACCCCTCCACTTT. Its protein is CASSLVVGTDNSPLHF.

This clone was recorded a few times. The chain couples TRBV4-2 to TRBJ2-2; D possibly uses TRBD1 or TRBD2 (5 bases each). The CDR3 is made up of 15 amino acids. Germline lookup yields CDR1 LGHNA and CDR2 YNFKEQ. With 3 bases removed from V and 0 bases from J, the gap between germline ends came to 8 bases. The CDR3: CASSQGDANTGELFF. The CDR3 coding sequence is TGTGCCAGCAGCCAGGGGGATGCGAACACCGGGGAGCTGTTTTTT.

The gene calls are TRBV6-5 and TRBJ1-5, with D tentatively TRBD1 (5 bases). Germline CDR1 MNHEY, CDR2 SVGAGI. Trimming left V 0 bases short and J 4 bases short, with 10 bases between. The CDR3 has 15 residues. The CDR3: CASSYSPGMNQPQHF. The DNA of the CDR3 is TGTGCCAGCAGTTACTCTCCAGGGATGAATCAGCCCCAGCATTTT.

The CDR3 loop reads CASSSRALGETQYF. Written as DNA, the CDR3 is TGTGCCAGCAGCTCCAGGGCCTTAGGAGAGACCCAGTACTTC. This chain uses TRBV7-9 with TRBJ2-5, with D tentatively TRBD1 (5 bases). The CDR3 has 14 residues. V lost 4 bases, J lost 4 bases, and 13 bases lay in between. Germline CDR1 SEHNR, CDR2 FQNEAQ (reference sequence).

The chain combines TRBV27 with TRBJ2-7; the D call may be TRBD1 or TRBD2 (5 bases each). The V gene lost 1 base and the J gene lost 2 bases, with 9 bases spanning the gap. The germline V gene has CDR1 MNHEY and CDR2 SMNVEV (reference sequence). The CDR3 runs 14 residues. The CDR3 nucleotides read TGTGCCAGCAGTTTATGGGGACGCCCCTACGAGCAGTACTTC. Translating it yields CASSLWGRPYEQYF.

DNA of the CDR3: TGTGCCAGCAGCCCCAGCTCAACAGGGTACGAGCAGTACTTC. Translating gives CASSPSSTGYEQYF. The V call is TRBV9, the J call TRBJ2-7, with D possibly being TRBD1 (6 bases). The germline V gene encodes CDR1 SGDLS and CDR2 YYNGEE. V was shortened by 4 bases and J by 4 bases, with 15 bases between the two germline ends. This CDR3 region has 14 residues.

CDR3 sequence: CASSPSGGRRDEQFF. The CDR3 nucleotides read TGTGCCAGCTCACCGAGTGGGGGGCGCAGAGATGAGCAGTTCTTC. The chain uses TRBV18 and TRBJ2-1; tentatively, D is TRBD1 or TRBD2 (6 bases each). V lost 3 bases, J lost 8 bases, and 17 bases lay in between. This CDR3 has 15 residues. CDR1 is KGHSH and CDR2 is LQKENI in the germline V gene.

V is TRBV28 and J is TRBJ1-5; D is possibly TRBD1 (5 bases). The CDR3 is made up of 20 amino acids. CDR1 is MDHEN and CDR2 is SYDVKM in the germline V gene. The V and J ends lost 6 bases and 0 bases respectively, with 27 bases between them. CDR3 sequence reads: CASSPGPAVGPGNSNQPQHF. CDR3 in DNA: TGTGCCAGCAGCCCCGGGCCAGCCGTGGGGCCAGGGAATAGCAATCAGCCCCAGCATTTT. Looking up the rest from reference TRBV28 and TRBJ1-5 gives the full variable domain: DVKVTQSSRYLVKRTGEKVFLECVQDMDHENMFWYRQDPGLGLRLIYFSYDVKMKEKGDIPEGYSVSREKKERFSLILESASTNQTSMYLCASSPGPAVGPGNSNQPQHFGDGTRLSIL.

CDR3 residues: CASTQGNEQYF. CDR3 sequence (DNA): TGTGCCAGCACCCAGGGGAACGAGCAGTACTTC. The rearrangement links TRBV6-1 to TRBJ2-7, with D possibly TRBD1 on 6 matching bases. Germline V gene lookup returns CDR1 MNHNS and CDR2 SASEGT. This CDR3 has 11 residues. Trimming pared 7 bases from V and 5 bases from J, leaving 9 bases between.

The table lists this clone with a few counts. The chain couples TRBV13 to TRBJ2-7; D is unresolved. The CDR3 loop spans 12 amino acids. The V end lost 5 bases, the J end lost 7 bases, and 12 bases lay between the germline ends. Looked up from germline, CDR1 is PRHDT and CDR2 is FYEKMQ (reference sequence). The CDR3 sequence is CASSPSTREQYF. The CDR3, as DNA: TGTGCCAGCAGCCCTTCCACGCGGGAGCAGTACTTC.

DNA for the CDR3: TGTGCCAGCAGTGAAGTGGTCGCCCAGGGGGCGCAGTATTTT. Its translation is CASSEVVAQGAQYF. This chain links TRBV2 with TRBJ2-3, with TRBD1 identical over 7 bases. The CDR3 is 14 residues long. Trimming cost V 1 base and J 10 bases; bases outside gene matches: 8. Germline V gives CDR1 SNHLY, CDR2 FYNNEI.

CDR3 in amino acids: CASSQTTGLSYEQYF. CDR3 coding DNA: TGCGCCAGCAGCCAAACTACGGGACTGTCCTACGAGCAGTACTTC. The chain has TRBV4-1 and TRBJ2-7, with D perhaps TRBD2 (6 bases). V was pared by 2 bases and J by 1 base, with 12 bases between. The CDR3 has 15 residues. Germline assignment: CDR1 MGHRA and CDR2 YSYEKL.

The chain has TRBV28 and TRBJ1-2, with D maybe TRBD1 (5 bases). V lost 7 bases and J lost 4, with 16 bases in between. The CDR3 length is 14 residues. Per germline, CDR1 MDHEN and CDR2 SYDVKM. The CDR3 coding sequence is TGTGCCAGCACCTCCGGGGACGGCCTCTATGGCTACACCTTC. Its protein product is CASTSGDGLYGYTF.

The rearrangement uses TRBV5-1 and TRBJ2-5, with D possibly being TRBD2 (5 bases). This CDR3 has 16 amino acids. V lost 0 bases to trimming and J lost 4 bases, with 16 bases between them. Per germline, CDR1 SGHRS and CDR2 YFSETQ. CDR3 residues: CASSLGGGGQSETQYF. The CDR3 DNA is TGCGCCAGCAGCTTGGGGGGTGGCGGGCAATCAGAGACCCAGTACTTC.

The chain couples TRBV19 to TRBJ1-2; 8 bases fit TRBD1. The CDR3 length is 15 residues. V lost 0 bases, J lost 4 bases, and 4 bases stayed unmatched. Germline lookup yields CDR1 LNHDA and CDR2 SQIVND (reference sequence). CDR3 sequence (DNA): TGTGCCAGTAGTATAGAGGGACAGGTGTTCTATGGCTACACCTTC. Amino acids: CASSIEGQVFYGYTF.

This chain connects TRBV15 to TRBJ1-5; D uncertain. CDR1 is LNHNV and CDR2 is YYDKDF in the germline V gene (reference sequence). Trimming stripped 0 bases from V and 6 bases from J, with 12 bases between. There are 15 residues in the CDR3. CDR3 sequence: CATSREIVQVQPQHF. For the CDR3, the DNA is TGTGCCACCAGCAGAGAGATTGTCCAGGTTCAGCCCCAGCATTTT.

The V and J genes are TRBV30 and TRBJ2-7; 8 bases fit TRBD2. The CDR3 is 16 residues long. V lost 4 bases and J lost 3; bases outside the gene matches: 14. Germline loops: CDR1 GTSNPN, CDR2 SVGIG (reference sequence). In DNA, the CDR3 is TGTGCCTGGACCACAACGTTTAGCGGGGACCACTACGAGCAGTACTTC. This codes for CAWTTTFSGDHYEQYF. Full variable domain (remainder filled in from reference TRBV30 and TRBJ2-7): SQTIHQWPATLVQPVGSPLSLECTVEGTSNPNLYWYRQAAGRGLQLLFYSVGIGQISSEVPQNLSASRPQDRQFILSSKKLLLSDSGFYLCAWTTTFSGDHYEQYFGPGTRLTVT.

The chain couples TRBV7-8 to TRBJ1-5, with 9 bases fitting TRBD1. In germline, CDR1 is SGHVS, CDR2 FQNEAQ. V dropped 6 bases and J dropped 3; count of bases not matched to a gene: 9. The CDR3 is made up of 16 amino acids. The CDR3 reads CASSLTGGRDNQPQHF. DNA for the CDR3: TGTGCCAGCAGTCTAACAGGGGGCAGAGACAATCAGCCCCAGCATTTT.

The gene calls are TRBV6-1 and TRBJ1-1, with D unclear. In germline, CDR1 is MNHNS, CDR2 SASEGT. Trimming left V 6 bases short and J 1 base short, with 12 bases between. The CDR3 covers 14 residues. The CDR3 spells CASRPRAENTEAFF. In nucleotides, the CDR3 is TGTGCCAGCAGGCCCCGGGCAGAGAACACTGAAGCTTTCTTT.

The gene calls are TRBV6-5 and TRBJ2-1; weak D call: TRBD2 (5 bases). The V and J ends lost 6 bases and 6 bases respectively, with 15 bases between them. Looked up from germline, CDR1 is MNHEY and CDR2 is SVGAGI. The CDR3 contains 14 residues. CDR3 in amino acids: CASRMSGLFNEQFF. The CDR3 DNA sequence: TGTGCCAGCAGGATGAGCGGTTTATTCAATGAGCAGTTCTTC.

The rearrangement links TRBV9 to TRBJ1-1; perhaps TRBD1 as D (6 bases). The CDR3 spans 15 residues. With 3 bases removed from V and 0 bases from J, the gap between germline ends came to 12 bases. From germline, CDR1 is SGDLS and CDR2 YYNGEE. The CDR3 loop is CASSATGRMNTEAFF. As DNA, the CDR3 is TGTGCCAGCAGCGCGACAGGCCGCATGAACACTGAAGCTTTCTTT.

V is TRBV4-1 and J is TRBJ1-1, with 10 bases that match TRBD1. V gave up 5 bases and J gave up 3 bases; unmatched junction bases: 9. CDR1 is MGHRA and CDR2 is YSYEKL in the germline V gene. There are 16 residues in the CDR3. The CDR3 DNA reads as TGCGCCAGCAGCATCGGACAGGGGGTAGGGCACACTGAAGCTTTCTTT. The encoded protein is CASSIGQGVGHTEAFF.

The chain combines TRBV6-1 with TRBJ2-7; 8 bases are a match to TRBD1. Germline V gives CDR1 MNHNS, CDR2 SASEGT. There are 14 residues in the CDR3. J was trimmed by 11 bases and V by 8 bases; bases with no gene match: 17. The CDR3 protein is CASGNRGYLDGEYF. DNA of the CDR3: TGTGCCAGCGGTAACAGGGGGTATTTAGACGGGGAGTACTTC.

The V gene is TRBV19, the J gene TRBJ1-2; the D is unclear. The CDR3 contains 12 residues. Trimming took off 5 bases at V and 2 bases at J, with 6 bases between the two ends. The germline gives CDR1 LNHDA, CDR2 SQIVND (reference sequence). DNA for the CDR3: TGTGCCAGTAGTCTGGGCAACTATGGCTACACCTTC. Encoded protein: CASSLGNYGYTF.

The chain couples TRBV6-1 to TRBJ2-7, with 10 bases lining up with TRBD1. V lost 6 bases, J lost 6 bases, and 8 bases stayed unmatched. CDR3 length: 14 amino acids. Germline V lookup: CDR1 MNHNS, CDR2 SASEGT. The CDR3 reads CASRPGTGVAEQYF. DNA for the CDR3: TGTGCCAGCAGGCCCGGGACAGGGGTGGCCGAGCAGTACTTC.